The 20 T cell receptor beta chains in this list originate from one sample, sequenced in a study of T cell repertoires and HLA-DP antigens. HeLa cells expressing allogeneic DPB1 restimulated the approximately 15-day-expanded CD4+ cells for about a day. Stimulation used HeLa cells expressing transduced HLA-DPA1/DPB1, HLA-DM, invariant chain and CD80. Here immunoSEQ multiplex PCR was the method, and the copy in TCRdb shows in-frame clones only, minus some. The sample contains 1,500 or so clones, about 70% of which appear only once. Sequenced sample: CD137- CD4+ T cells from cultured PBMCs. The receptors derive from a man aged 55 to 69 in good health and CMV-seronegative.

The J gene is TRBJ1-3, the V gene TRBV6-4; D gene uncertain. The V gene's germline CDR1 is MRHNA and CDR2 SNTAGT. This CDR3 comprises 15 residues. V gave up 7 bases and J gave up 1 base, with 14 bases separating them. The CDR3 protein is CASTAAPRSGNTIYF. CDR3 DNA sequence: TGTGCCAGCACCGCCGCCCCCAGGTCTGGAAACACCATATATTTT.

This chain links TRBV18 with TRBJ1-1, with D unclear. In germline, CDR1 is KGHSH, CDR2 LQKENI. The CDR3 sequence is 14 residues long. V was cut by 5 bases and J by 4 bases, with 14 bases left in between. The CDR3 sequence: CASSAATGVTEAFF. The CDR3 region has the DNA TGTGCCAGCTCAGCAGCGACGGGTGTCACTGAAGCTTTCTTT. Full variable domain (remainder filled in from reference TRBV18 and TRBJ1-1): NAGVMQNPRHLVRRRGQEARLRCSPMKGHSHVYWYRQLPEEGLKFMVYLQKENIIDESGMPKERFSAEFPKEGPSILRIQQVVRGDSAAYFCASSAATGVTEAFFGQGTRLTVV.

The chain recombines TRBV9 with TRBJ2-2; D call uncertain. Germline assignment: CDR1 SGDLS and CDR2 YYNGEE. V dropped 4 bases and J dropped 4 bases, with 14 bases sitting between them. This CDR3 region has 15 residues. The CDR3 sequence: CASSPRNPGTGELFF. As DNA, the CDR3 is TGTGCCAGCAGCCCCAGAAACCCGGGCACCGGGGAGCTGTTTTTT.

The chain combines TRBV6-1 with TRBJ1-1, with D maybe TRBD1 (5 bases). Germline CDR1 MNHNS, CDR2 SASEGT. The CDR3 extends over 14 amino acids. Trimming stripped 3 bases from V and 6 bases from J, with 14 bases between. This chain's CDR3 is CASSEGPHGPEAFF. In DNA form, the CDR3 reads TGTGCCAGCAGTGAGGGGCCTCATGGCCCTGAAGCTTTCTTT.

The genes are TRBV7-2 and TRBJ2-5; D is uncertain. Germline lookup yields CDR1 SGHTA and CDR2 FQGNSA. V dropped 3 bases and J dropped 6 bases, with 14 bases sitting between them. The CDR3 is 14 amino acids. Written as DNA, the CDR3 is TGTGCCAGCAGCTTGGCTAGGTCTCAGCAGACCCAGTACTTC. It codes for CASSLARSQQTQYF.

The chain uses TRBV6-6 and TRBJ2-7, with no clear D. CDR1 is MNHNY and CDR2 is SVGAGI in the germline V gene (reference sequence). V was cut by 5 bases and J by 5 bases, with 1 base left in between. The CDR3 runs to 9 residues. In nucleotides, the CDR3 is TGTGCCAGCAGTAACGAGCAGTACTTC. This gives the protein CASSNEQYF.

This rearrangement joins TRBV30 to TRBJ1-3; perhaps TRBD1 as D (6 bases). In germline, CDR1 is GTSNPN, CDR2 SVGIG (reference sequence). This CDR3 is built from 16 residues. Trimming cost V 3 bases and J 0 bases, with 15 bases left between them. The CDR3 reads CAWRDAGDPSGNTIYF. CDR3 DNA: TGTGCCTGGAGGGACGCAGGGGACCCCTCTGGAAACACCATATATTTT.

DNA of the CDR3: TGTGCCAGCAGACTTAAAGTGGACACTGAAGCTTTCTTT. It yields the protein CASRLKVDTEAFF. This chain joins TRBV6-1 and TRBJ1-1; D ambiguous. The CDR3 spans 13 residues. The germline gives CDR1 MNHNS, CDR2 SASEGT. V was clipped by 6 bases and J by 3 bases, with 11 bases between them.

By its share, this clone is medium-sized (0.01 to 0.1%). The chain joins TRBV2 to TRBJ2-7; TRBD1 agrees at 9 bases. This CDR3 region has 14 residues. Looked up from germline, CDR1 is SNHLY and CDR2 is FYNNEI. V lost 6 bases and J lost 5; bases outside the gene matches: 8. CDR3 nucleotides: TGTGCCAGCAGGGGGCCGTGGACAGGGGACGAGCAGTACTTC. Protein product: CASRGPWTGDEQYF. Full variable domain (rest looked up from reference TRBV2 and TRBJ2-7): EPEVTQTPSHQVTQMGQEVILRCVPISNHLYFYWYRQILGQKVEFLVSFYNNEISEKSEIFDDQFSVERPDGSNFTLKIRSTKLEDSAMYFCASRGPWTGDEQYFGPGTRLTVT.

This sequence joins TRBV5-6 and TRBJ2-5; 9 bases map to TRBD2. This CDR3 contains 16 residues. V gave up 4 bases and J gave up 2 bases; unmatched junction bases: 9. Germline lookup yields CDR1 SGHDT and CDR2 YYEEEE. CDR3 in DNA: TGTGCCAGCAGCGGCCCCCGACTAGCGGAACAAGAGACCCAGTACTTC. It yields the protein CASSGPRLAEQETQYF.

The sample holds a few counts of this clone. The chain links TRBV28 to TRBJ1-5; weak D call: TRBD1 (5 bases). The CDR3 covers 12 residues. Trimming stripped 5 bases from V and 9 bases from J, with 11 bases between. The germline CDR1 and CDR2 sequences are MDHEN and SYDVKM. The CDR3 reads CASSTRQTPQHF. Written as DNA, the CDR3 is TGTGCCAGCAGTACCCGACAGACGCCCCAGCATTTT.

The chain couples TRBV7-3 to TRBJ2-1; 9 positions agree with TRBD2. The CDR3 length is 16 residues. J lost 5 bases, V lost 2 bases, and 7 bases had no gene match. Germline loops: CDR1 SGHTA, CDR2 FQGTGA. This CDR3 reads CASSLSGTSRNNEQFF. The CDR3 DNA reads as TGTGCCAGCAGCTTATCCGGGACTAGCAGAAACAATGAGCAGTTCTTC.

V and J are TRBV28 and TRBJ1-4, with D maybe TRBD1 (5 bases). The germline V and J ends were trimmed by 3 bases and 8 bases, with 16 bases remaining between them. The CDR3 loop spans 15 amino acids. CDR1 and CDR2 from the germline V gene are MDHEN and SYDVKM. CDR3 sequence (DNA): TGTGCCAGCAGTTTTTCGCAGGGAGGTGGGGAAAAACTGTTTTTT. It specifies CASSFSQGGGEKLFF.

This clone was seen once. J is TRBJ1-4 and V is TRBV27; no reliable D call. CDR1 and CDR2 (germline): MNHEY, SMNVEV (reference sequence). V was cut by 6 bases and J by 8 bases, with 16 bases left in between. CDR3 length equals 14 residues. The CDR3 DNA is TGTGCCAGCAGGAATACTGGAGGTATCGAAAAACTGTTTTTT. Translation: CASRNTGGIEKLFF.

The chain joins TRBV6-9 to TRBJ1-2; D might be TRBD1 (5 bases). CDR1 and CDR2 from the germline V gene are MNHGY and SVAAGI. This CDR3 is 13 amino acids long. Trimming stripped 7 bases from V and 4 bases from J, with 13 bases between. The CDR3 DNA reads as TGTGCCAGCACACCAGGGAAATTCTATGGCTACACCTTC. Translated: CASTPGKFYGYTF.

The rearrangement joins TRBV7-2 to TRBJ2-2; 7 positions agree with TRBD2. This CDR3 region has 16 residues. V was clipped by 3 bases and J by 5 bases; unmatched bases: 9. Germline-derived CDR1 and CDR2 are SGHTA and FQGNSA. CDR3 residues: CASSFLSGGRTGELFF. Here the CDR3 DNA reads TGTGCCAGCAGCTTCTTGTCGGGGGGTCGTACCGGGGAGCTGTTTTTT. Full variable domain (outside the CDR3, taken from reference TRBV7-2 and TRBJ2-2): GAGVSQSPSNKVTEKGKDVELRCDPISGHTALYWYRQSLGQGLEFLIYFQGNSAPDKSGLPSDRFSAERTGGSVSTLTIQRTQQEDSAVYLCASSFLSGGRTGELFFGEGSRLTVL.

The table lists this clone with a count of one. This sequence joins TRBV11-1 and TRBJ1-2; 7 positions match TRBD1. This CDR3 is 15 amino acids long. With V trimmed by 1 base and J by 2 bases, 4 bases remained unmatched. Germline V gene sequence: CDR1 SGHAT, CDR2 FQDESV (reference sequence). The CDR3 loop reads CASSLGRGWNYGYTF. The CDR3 nucleotides read TGTGCCAGCAGCTTAGGCAGGGGGTGGAACTATGGCTACACCTTC.

On this clone itself: A single base is all that separates this from a far larger clone, so a read error is likely. The chain links TRBV19 to TRBJ1-5, with D tentatively TRBD1 (6 bases). Per germline, CDR1 LNHDA and CDR2 SQIVND (reference sequence). V dropped 8 bases and J dropped 3 bases, with 17 bases sitting between them. This CDR3 contains 15 residues. Here the CDR3 reads CASGGAGENNQPQHF. The CDR3 bases are TGTGCCAGTGGGGGGGCAGGGGAGAACAATCAGCCCCAGCATTTT.

This clone was seen only a few times. The chain has TRBV30 and TRBJ2-2; D is perhaps TRBD1 (5 bases). Germline loops: CDR1 GTSNPN, CDR2 SVGIG (reference sequence). V gave up 1 base and J gave up 7 bases, with 16 bases separating them. The CDR3 has 15 amino acids. This chain's CDR3 is CAWSGPGLGLGELFF. The CDR3 bases are TGTGCCTGGAGTGGACCAGGGTTGGGTCTCGGGGAGCTGTTTTTT.

This rearrangement joins TRBV5-1 to TRBJ2-1; 9 bases are a match to TRBD2. Germline V gene data show CDR1 as SGHRS and CDR2 as YFSETQ. Trimming took 4 bases from V and 5 from J; bases not matched to a gene: 13. This CDR3 comprises 17 residues. In nucleotides, the CDR3 is TGCGCCAGCAGCCAGGAGGGCGGGGGGGCCTTCAACAATGAGCAGTTCTTC. This translates into CASSQEGGGAFNNEQFF.